This TCR beta chain was sequenced during a study of cytomegalovirus exposure and HLA in healthy donors. For the study at large: Inside one of the first data releases sat about 85 million unique TCRs taken from HLA-typed donors.

Germline CDR1 and CDR2: MDHEN and SYDVKM. V was trimmed by 5 bases and J by 10 bases, leaving 8 bases between them. This CDR3 is built from 11 residues. The PCR ran on 60 Vbeta and 13 Jbeta primers. Clones were sequenced by immunoSEQ multiplex PCR, and TCRdb holds only the in-frame ones, with some missing. The sample comprises 100,000 to 150,000 clones, roughly 66% of which are singletons, and about 4.9% rests with the top ten. The J gene is TRBJ1-4, the V gene TRBV28; D unresolved. Sequenced sample: PBMCs. The source is a man in his sixties in good health and CMV-seropositive. CDR3 coding DNA: TGTGCCAGCAGTGCGGATTTAAAACTGTTTTTT. Translation gives CASSADLKLFF.